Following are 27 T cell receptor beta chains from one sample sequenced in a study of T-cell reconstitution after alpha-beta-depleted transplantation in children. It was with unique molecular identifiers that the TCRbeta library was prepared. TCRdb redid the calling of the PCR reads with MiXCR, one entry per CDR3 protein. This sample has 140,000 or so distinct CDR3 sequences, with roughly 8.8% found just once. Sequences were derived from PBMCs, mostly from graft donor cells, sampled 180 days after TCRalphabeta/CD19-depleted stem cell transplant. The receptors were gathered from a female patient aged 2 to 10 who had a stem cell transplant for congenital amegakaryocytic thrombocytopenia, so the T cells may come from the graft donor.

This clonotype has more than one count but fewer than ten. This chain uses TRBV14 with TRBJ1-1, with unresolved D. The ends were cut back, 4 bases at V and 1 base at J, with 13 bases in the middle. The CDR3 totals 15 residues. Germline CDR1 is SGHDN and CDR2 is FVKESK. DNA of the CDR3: TGTGCCAGCAGCCGCTTTTGGACGGCGAACACTGAAGCTTTCTTT. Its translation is CASSRFWTANTEAFF.

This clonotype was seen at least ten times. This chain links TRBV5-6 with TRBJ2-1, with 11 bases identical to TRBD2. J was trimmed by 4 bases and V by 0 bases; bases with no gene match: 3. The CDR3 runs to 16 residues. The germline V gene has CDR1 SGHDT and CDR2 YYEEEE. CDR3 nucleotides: TGTGCCAGCAGCTTGGTTGCTAGCGGGGGGTACAATGAGCAGTTCTTC. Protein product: CASSLVASGGYNEQFF.

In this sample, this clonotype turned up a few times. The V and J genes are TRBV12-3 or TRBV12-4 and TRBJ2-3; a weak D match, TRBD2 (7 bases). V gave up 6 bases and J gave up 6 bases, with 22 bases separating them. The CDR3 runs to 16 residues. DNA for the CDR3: TGTGCCAGCAGAGCCGAAGTGGGGGGGCGCCGGGATACGCAGTATTTT. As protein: CASRAEVGGRRDTQYF.

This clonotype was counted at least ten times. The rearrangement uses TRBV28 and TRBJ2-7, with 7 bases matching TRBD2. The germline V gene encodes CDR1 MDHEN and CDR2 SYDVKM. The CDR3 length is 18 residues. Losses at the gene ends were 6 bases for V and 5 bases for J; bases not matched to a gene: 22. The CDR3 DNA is TGTGCCAGCAGAAACAGAGTTAAGATAGCGGGTCCAAGAGACGAGCAGTACTTC. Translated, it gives CASRNRVKIAGPRDEQYF.

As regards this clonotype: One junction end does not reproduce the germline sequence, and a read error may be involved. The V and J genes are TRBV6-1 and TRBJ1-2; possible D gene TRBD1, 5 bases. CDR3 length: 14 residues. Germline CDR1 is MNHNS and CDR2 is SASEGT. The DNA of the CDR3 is TGTGCCAGCAGTAAGGACAATTCTAACTGTGGCTACACCTTC. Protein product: CASSKDNSNCGYTF.

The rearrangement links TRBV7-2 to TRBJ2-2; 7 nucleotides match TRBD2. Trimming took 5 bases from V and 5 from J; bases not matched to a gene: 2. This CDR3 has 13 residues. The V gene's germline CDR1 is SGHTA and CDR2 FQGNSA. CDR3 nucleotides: TGTGCCAGCAGCCTCGGGAGGACCGGGGAGCTGTTTTTT. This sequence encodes CASSLGRTGELFF.

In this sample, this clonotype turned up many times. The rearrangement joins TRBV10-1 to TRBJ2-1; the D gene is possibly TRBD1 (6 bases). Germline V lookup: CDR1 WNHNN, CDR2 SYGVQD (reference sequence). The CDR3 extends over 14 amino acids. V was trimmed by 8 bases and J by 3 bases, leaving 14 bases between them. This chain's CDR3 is CASSPGQLYNEQFF. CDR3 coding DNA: TGCGCCAGCTCACCTGGACAGCTCTACAATGAGCAGTTCTTC.

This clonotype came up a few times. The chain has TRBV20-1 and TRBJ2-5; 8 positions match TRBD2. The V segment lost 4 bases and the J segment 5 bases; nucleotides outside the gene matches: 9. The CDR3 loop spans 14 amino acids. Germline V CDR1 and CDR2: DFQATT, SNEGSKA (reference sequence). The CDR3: CSAKVAGWKETQYF. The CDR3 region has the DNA TGCAGTGCTAAGGTAGCGGGATGGAAGGAGACCCAGTACTTC.

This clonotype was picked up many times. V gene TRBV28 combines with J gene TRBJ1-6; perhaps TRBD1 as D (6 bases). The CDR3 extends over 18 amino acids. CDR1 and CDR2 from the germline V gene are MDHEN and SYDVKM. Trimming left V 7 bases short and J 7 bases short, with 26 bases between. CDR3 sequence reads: CASTKRGLGTRRNSPLHF. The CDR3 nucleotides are TGTGCCAGCACCAAGAGGGGGTTGGGTACCCGAAGAAATTCACCCCTCCACTTT.

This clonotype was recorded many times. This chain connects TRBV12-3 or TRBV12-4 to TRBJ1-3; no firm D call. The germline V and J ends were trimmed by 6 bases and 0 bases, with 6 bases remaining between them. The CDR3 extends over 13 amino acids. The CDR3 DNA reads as TGTGCCAGCAGCGCCTCCTCTGGAAACACCATATATTTT. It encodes CASSASSGNTIYF.

The CDR3 reads CASRRLAHTDTQYF. CDR3 coding DNA: TGCGCCAGCAGGAGACTAGCACACACAGATACGCAGTATTTT. The chain links TRBV5-1 to TRBJ2-3; 7 nucleotides line up with TRBD2. V trimming: 5 bases; J trimming: 2 bases; junction bases outside the gene matches: 5. Germline CDR1 SGHRS, CDR2 YFSETQ. There are 14 residues in the CDR3.

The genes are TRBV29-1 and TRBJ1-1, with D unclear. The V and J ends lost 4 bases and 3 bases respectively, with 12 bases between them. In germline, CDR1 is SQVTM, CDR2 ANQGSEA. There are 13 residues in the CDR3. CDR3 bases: TGCAGCGTTGGCCGACTGCGGGACACTGAAGCTTTCTTT. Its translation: CSVGRLRDTEAFF.

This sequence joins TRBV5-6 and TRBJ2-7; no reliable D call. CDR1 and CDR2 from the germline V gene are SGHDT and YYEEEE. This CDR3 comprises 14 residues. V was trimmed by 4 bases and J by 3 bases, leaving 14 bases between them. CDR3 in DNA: TGTGCCAGCAGCCCGCTTGGCGGTCACTACGAGCAGTACTTC. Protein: CASSPLGGHYEQYF.

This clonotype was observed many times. The CDR3 protein is CASSGRGYEQYF. The CDR3 DNA sequence: TGCGCCAGCAGCGGGCGGGGGTACGAGCAGTACTTC. The gene calls are TRBV5-1 and TRBJ2-7, with TRBD2 matching over 7 bases. The germline CDR1 and CDR2 sequences are SGHRS and YFSETQ. Trimming removed 4 bases from V and 4 bases from J; junction bases left unmatched: 2. The CDR3 is 12 amino acids. The full variable domain, its missing parts supplied by reference TRBV5-1 and TRBJ2-7, is KAGVTQTPRYLIKTRGQQVTLSCSPISGHRSVSWYQQTPGQGLQFLFEYFSETQRNKGNFPGRFSGRQFSNSRSEMNVSTLELGDSALYLCASSGRGYEQYFGPGTRLTVT.

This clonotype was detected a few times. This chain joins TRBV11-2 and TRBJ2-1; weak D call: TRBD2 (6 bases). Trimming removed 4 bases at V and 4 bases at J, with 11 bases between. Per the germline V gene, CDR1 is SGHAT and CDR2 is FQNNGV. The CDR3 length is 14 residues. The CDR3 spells CASSWGEFYNEQFF. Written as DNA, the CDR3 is TGTGCCAGCAGCTGGGGGGAGTTTTACAATGAGCAGTTCTTC.

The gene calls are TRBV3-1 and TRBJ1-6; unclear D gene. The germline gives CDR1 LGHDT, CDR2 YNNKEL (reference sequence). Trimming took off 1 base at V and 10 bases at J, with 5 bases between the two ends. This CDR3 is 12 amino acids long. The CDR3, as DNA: TGTGCCAGCAGCCAAGTACAGTCACCCCTCCACTTT. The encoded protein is CASSQVQSPLHF.

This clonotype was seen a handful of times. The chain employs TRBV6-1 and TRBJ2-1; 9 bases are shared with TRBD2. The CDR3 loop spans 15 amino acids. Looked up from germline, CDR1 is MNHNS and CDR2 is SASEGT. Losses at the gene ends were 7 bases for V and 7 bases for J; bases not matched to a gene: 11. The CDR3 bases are TGTGCCAGCACCCCAGGGGTAGCGGGAGTTAATGAGCAGTTCTTC. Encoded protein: CASTPGVAGVNEQFF.

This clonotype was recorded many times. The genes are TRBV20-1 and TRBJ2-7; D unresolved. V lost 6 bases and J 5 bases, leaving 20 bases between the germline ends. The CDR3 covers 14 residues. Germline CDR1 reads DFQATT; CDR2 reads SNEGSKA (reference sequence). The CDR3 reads CSAPTLGPTNEQYF. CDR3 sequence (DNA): TGCAGTGCGCCTACCCTAGGCCCTACTAACGAGCAGTACTTC.

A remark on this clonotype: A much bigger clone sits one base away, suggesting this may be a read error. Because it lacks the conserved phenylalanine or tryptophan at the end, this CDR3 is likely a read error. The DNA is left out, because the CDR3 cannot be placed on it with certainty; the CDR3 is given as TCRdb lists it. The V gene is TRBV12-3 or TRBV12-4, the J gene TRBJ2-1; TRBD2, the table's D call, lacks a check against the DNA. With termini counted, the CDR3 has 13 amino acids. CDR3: CASSSHAPGRAIL.

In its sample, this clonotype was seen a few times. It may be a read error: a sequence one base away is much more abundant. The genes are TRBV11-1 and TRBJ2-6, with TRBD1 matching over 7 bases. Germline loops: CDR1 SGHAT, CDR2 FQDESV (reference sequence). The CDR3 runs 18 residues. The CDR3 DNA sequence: TGTGCCAGCAGCAAATGGCGACAGGGTGACTCTGGGGCCAACGGCCTGACTTTC. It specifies CASSKWRQGDSGANGLTF.

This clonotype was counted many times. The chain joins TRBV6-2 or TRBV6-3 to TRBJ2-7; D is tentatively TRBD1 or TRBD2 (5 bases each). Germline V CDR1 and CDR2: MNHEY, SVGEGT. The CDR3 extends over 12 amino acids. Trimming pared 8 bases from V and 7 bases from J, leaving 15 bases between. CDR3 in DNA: TGTGCCAGCTCGGGACGCTTGGGTGAGCAGTACTTC. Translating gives CASSGRLGEQYF.

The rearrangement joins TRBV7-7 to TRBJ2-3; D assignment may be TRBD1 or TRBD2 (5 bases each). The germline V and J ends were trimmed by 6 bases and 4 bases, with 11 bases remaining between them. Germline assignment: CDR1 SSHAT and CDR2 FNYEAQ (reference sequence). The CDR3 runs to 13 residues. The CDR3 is CASSHGAPDTQYF. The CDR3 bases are TGTGCCAGCAGTCACGGGGCACCAGATACGCAGTATTTT.

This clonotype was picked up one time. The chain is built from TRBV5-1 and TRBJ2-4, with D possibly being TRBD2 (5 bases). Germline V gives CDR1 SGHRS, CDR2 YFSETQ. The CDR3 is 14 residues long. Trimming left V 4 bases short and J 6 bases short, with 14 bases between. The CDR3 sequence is CASSQELAANIQYF. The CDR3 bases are TGCGCCAGCAGCCAGGAGCTAGCAGCAAACATTCAGTACTTC.

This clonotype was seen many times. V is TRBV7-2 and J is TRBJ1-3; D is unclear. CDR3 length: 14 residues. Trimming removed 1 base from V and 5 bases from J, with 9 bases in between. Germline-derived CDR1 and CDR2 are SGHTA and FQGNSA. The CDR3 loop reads CASSLGGRRNTIYF. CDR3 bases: TGTGCCAGCAGCTTAGGAGGTCGTCGAAACACCATATATTTT.

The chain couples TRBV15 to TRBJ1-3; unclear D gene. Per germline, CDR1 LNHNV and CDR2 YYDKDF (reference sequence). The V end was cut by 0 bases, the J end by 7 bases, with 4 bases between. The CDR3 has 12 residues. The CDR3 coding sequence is TGTGCCACCAGCAGAGATCGGAACACCATATATTTT. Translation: CATSRDRNTIYF.

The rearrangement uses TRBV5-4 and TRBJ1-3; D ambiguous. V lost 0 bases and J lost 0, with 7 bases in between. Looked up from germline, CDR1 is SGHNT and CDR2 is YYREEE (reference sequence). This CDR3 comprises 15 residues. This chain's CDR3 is CASSLGQHSGNTIYF. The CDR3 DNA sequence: TGTGCCAGCAGCTTGGGACAACACTCTGGAAACACCATATATTTT. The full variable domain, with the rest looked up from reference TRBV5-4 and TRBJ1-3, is ETGVTQSPTHLIKTRGQQVTLRCSSQSGHNTVSWYQQALGQGPQFIFQYYREEENGRGNFPPRFSGLQFPNYSSELNVNALELDDSALYLCASSLGQHSGNTIYFGEGSWLTVV.

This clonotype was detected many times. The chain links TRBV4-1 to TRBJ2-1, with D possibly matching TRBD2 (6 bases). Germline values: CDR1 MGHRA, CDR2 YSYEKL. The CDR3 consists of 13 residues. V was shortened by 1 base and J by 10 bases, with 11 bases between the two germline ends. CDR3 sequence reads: CASSQGLGGEQFF. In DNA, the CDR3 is TGCGCCAGCAGCCAAGGACTAGGTGGGGAGCAGTTCTTC.